These T cell receptor beta chains were read from a single sample in a study of post-analysis software for immune sequencing data. TCRdb independently ran MiXCR on the PCR reads; one entry per CDR3 protein. The sample includes roughly 580,000 distinct CDR3 sequences, roughly 46% seen only once; the top ten take roughly 1.7%. The material sequenced was blood. Source of these receptors: a girl aged 10-17 years with multiple sclerosis. Each CDR3 is given with its conserved first and last residue. Expanded clones get a size class; other rows say once, few or many, or leave the size out.

j_call: TRBJ1-2; v_call: TRBV16; clone_size: NA; cdr3_length: 12; cdr3_aa: CASSQGIYGYTF
j_call: TRBJ2-5; v_call: TRBV5-1; clone_size: NA; cdr3_length: 15; cdr3_aa: CASSSAKLFQETQYF
j_call: TRBJ2-7; v_call: TRBV6-5; clone_size: few; cdr3_length: 15; cdr3_aa: CASSYAADFSYEQYF
j_call: TRBJ2-1; v_call: TRBV20-1; clone_size: few; cdr3_length: 13; cdr3_aa: CSARGWVENEQFF
j_call: TRBJ1-4; v_call: TRBV4-1; clone_size: few; cdr3_length: 15; cdr3_aa: CASSRILALNEKLFF
j_call: TRBJ2-7; v_call: TRBV12-3/TRBV12-4; clone_size: NA; cdr3_length: 12; cdr3_aa: CASSRGIYEQYF
j_call: TRBJ2-2; v_call: TRBV6-4; clone_size: NA; cdr3_length: 16; cdr3_aa: CASSEVGYTNTGELFF
j_call: TRBJ2-1; v_call: TRBV5-1; clone_size: NA; cdr3_length: 16; cdr3_aa: CASTQGGGGSYNEQFF
j_call: TRBJ2-7; v_call: TRBV6-1; clone_size: few; cdr3_length: 15; cdr3_aa: CASTHELAGVAEQYF
j_call: TRBJ2-5; v_call: TRBV6-6; clone_size: few; cdr3_length: 14; cdr3_aa: CASSFGVGGETQYF
j_call: TRBJ1-2; v_call: TRBV3-1; clone_size: NA; cdr3_length: 15; cdr3_aa: CASSRTEPGGHGYTF
j_call: TRBJ2-7; v_call: TRBV20-1; clone_size: few; cdr3_length: 16; cdr3_aa: CSAHGEGAGVFYEQYF
j_call: TRBJ1-2; v_call: TRBV12-3/TRBV12-4; clone_size: NA; cdr3_length: 15; cdr3_aa: CASSPMGQGLYGYTF
j_call: TRBJ2-5; v_call: TRBV12-3/TRBV12-4; clone_size: NA; cdr3_length: 13; cdr3_aa: CASSFRNEETQYF
j_call: TRBJ2-5; v_call: TRBV7-9; clone_size: NA; cdr3_length: 15; cdr3_aa: CASSLKRRGSETQYF